This section outlines one T cell receptor beta chain sequence together with its context. Its antigen remains unidentified. These data come from a study of beta chain features in type 1 diabetes. Overall study context: Age, gender and cell yields were alike across patients and healthy donors.

V lost 6 bases and J lost 6, with 15 bases in between. The CDR3 has 14 residues. Germline CDR1 reads MNHNY; CDR2 reads SVGAGI (reference sequence). Isolated RNA was reverse transcribed in full, so expressed TCRB transcripts were sequenced. The repertoire was sequenced with immunoSEQ multiplex PCR; TCRdb's copy has only in-frame clones and lacks some. The sample lists about half a million clones, approximately 30% occurring once. Findings and limits, study-wide: In all four CD4+ subsets, TCRB CDR3 length was significantly, moderately reduced in type 1 diabetes.

The source material was naive CD4+ T cells from blood. The sequence came from a man between 18 and 29 years old in good health. The chain is built from TRBV6-6 and TRBJ2-4; tentatively, D is TRBD1 (6 bases). The CDR3 spells CASRGSGQVNIQYF. The CDR3, as DNA: TGTGCCAGCAGAGGATCGGGACAAGTAAACATTCAGTACTTC.